The 24 T cell receptor beta chains below were found in one sample sequenced in a study of early T cells in non-severe SARS-CoV-2 infection. TCRdb re-analysed the 5' RACE reads in MiXCR, keeping a single row per CDR3 protein. The sample holds about 58,000 distinct CDR3 sequences, 12% seen once. Material: whole blood, obtained at baseline. All receptors come from an adult who was a healthcare worker with PCR-confirmed SARS-CoV-2 infection or an uninfected control (not recorded which). The donor label of this sample is uncertain.

V and J are TRBV19 and TRBJ1-1; D may be TRBD1 (6 bases). CDR3 length equals 16 residues. In germline, CDR1 is LNHDA, CDR2 SQIVND (reference sequence). Trimming removed 1 base at V and 1 base at J, with 13 bases between. CDR3 DNA: TGTGCCAGTAGTATAGGGAGACAGGTCCGGAACACTGAAGCTTTCTTT. Translation: CASSIGRQVRNTEAFF.

This clonotype has at least ten counts. The CDR3 sequence is CASSPRRDRRPHNEKLFF. The CDR3 DNA sequence: TGTGCCAGCAGCCCCCGCCGGGACAGGCGGCCTCATAATGAAAAACTGTTTTTT. The rearrangement joins TRBV12-3 or TRBV12-4 to TRBJ1-4; 8 bases align to TRBD1. J lost 4 bases, V lost 6 bases, and 16 bases had no gene match. This CDR3 has 18 amino acids.

This clonotype has just a few counts. V usage is TRBV30 and J usage is TRBJ1-1, with D tentatively TRBD1 (5 bases). Looked up from germline, CDR1 is GTSNPN and CDR2 is SVGIG (reference sequence). The CDR3 has 14 amino acids. With 3 bases removed from V and 1 base from J, the gap between germline ends came to 12 bases. The CDR3 DNA sequence: TGTGCCTGGAGCATCGGCAGGGCGAACACTGAAGCTTTCTTT. Its translation: CAWSIGRANTEAFF.

This chain joins TRBV29-1 and TRBJ1-1, with D tentatively TRBD1 (5 bases). Germline CDR1 reads SQVTM; CDR2 reads ANQGSEA. CDR3 length: 15 residues. Trimming pared 0 bases from V and 3 bases from J, leaving 14 bases between. CDR3 sequence: CSVEDLGRAYTEAFF. DNA of the CDR3: TGCAGCGTTGAAGATTTGGGCAGGGCCTACACTGAAGCTTTCTTT.

This clonotype was detected many times. J is TRBJ2-3 and V is TRBV6-2 or TRBV6-3; TRBD1 or TRBD2 may be the D gene (6 bases each). The CDR3 sequence is 16 residues long. Germline CDR1 is MNHEY and CDR2 is SVGEGT. The V end was cut by 8 bases, the J end by 2 bases, with 20 bases between. In DNA, the CDR3 is TGTGCCAGCCGTCCTCGGGGGCGGGCCCTCACAGATACGCAGTATTTT. It translates to CASRPRGRALTDTQYF.

This clonotype was recorded a few times. The chain couples TRBV4-1 to TRBJ2-1; D unresolved. CDR1 MGHRA and CDR2 YSYEKL come from the germline V gene. The CDR3 is made up of 14 amino acids. The germline V and J ends were trimmed by 2 bases and 2 bases, with 7 bases remaining between them. This CDR3 is CASSQMGTYNEQFF. The CDR3 nucleotides read TGCGCCAGCAGCCAAATGGGGACCTACAATGAGCAGTTCTTC.

This clonotype was detected ten times or more. The V and J genes are TRBV6-5 and TRBJ2-2; a weak D match, TRBD2 (5 bases). The V end was cut by 6 bases, the J end by 5 bases, with 16 bases between. CDR3 length: 15 amino acids. Germline V lookup: CDR1 MNHEY, CDR2 SVGAGI. The CDR3 spells CASSPSNRGTGELFF. The CDR3 region has the DNA TGTGCCAGCAGCCCTTCTAATCGGGGTACCGGGGAGCTGTTTTTT.

A few counts support this clonotype. This chain uses TRBV18 with TRBJ2-1; 8 bases align to TRBD1. CDR1 is KGHSH and CDR2 is LQKENI in the germline V gene. This CDR3 has 16 residues. V lost 0 bases, J lost 8 bases, and 9 bases stayed unmatched. CDR3 amino acids: CASSPPTGGPGHEQFF. CDR3 nucleotide sequence: TGTGCCAGCTCACCACCCACAGGGGGTCCGGGCCATGAGCAGTTCTTC.

This clonotype was recorded at least ten times. The chain recombines TRBV7-9 with TRBJ2-3; the D gene is possibly TRBD1 (6 bases). Germline V CDR1 and CDR2: SEHNR, FQNEAQ (reference sequence). Trimming stripped 5 bases from V and 11 bases from J, with 29 bases between. This CDR3 has 17 residues. The CDR3 DNA reads as TGTGCCAGCAGCCCCACGGGACAACGGGAACCCATTGGGGAGCAGTATTTT. Protein sequence: CASSPTGQREPIGEQYF.

This chain links TRBV14 with TRBJ1-1, with D uncertain. The CDR3 sequence is 14 residues long. Trimming took 4 bases from V and 0 from J, leaving 9 bases between them. Per the germline V gene, CDR1 is SGHDN and CDR2 is FVKESK. CDR3 in DNA: TGTGCCAGCAGCCTACCGGGGATGAACACTGAAGCTTTCTTT. Translation gives CASSLPGMNTEAFF.

This chain connects TRBV2 to TRBJ2-7; D call uncertain. Trimming stripped 2 bases from V and 1 base from J, with 12 bases between. The CDR3 is made up of 15 amino acids. The V gene's germline CDR1 is SNHLY and CDR2 FYNNEI. CDR3 region: CASSEISNLSYEQYV. The CDR3 DNA sequence: TGTGCCAGCAGTGAAATCTCCAATTTATCCTACGAGCAGTACGTC.

This clonotype was detected a few times. In DNA, the CDR3 is TGTGCCAGCAGCCCTTTCGGGGGGAGAAATTCACCCCTCCACTTT. Its protein product is CASSPFGGRNSPLHF. The genes are TRBV5-5 and TRBJ1-6, with D possibly TRBD1 on 5 matching bases. The V end was cut by 4 bases, the J end by 7 bases, with 15 bases between. The length of the CDR3 is 15 residues. CDR1 SGHKS and CDR2 YYEKEE come from the germline V gene (reference sequence).

The J gene is TRBJ2-1, the V gene TRBV2; TRBD2 matches at 10 bases. J lost 5 bases, V lost 5 bases, and 15 bases had no gene match. This CDR3 is 18 amino acids long. Germline values: CDR1 SNHLY, CDR2 FYNNEI. CDR3 region: CASSSPGLAVGGNNEQFF. The CDR3 DNA is TGTGCCAGCAGTTCCCCCGGACTAGCGGTAGGAGGGAACAATGAGCAGTTCTTC.

The table lists this clonotype with a few counts. The chain is built from TRBV10-2 and TRBJ2-3, with 9 bases lining up with TRBD2. This CDR3 has 16 amino acids. Germline V gene sequence: CDR1 WSHSY, CDR2 SAAADI. J was trimmed by 2 bases and V by 1 base; bases with no gene match: 4. CDR3 sequence (DNA): TGCGCCAGCAGTGAGTTCCTAGCGGGGATCACAGATACGCAGTATTTT. Encoded protein: CASSEFLAGITDTQYF.

In its sample, this clonotype was seen a few times. V and J are TRBV3-1 and TRBJ2-3; D might be TRBD1 (6 bases). The CDR3 runs to 17 residues. With 0 bases removed from V and 4 bases from J, the gap between germline ends came to 17 bases. Germline CDR1 and CDR2: LGHDT and YNNKEL (reference sequence). CDR3 amino acids: CASSQDLQGIRPDTQYF. CDR3 DNA: TGTGCCAGCAGCCAAGATCTACAGGGAATACGGCCAGATACGCAGTATTTT.

This clonotype was detected many times. The rearrangement uses TRBV2 and TRBJ1-1; 8 bases fit TRBD1. V gave up 6 bases and J gave up 6 bases; unmatched junction bases: 0. Per germline, CDR1 SNHLY and CDR2 FYNNEI. This CDR3 has 11 amino acids. The CDR3 DNA reads as TGTGCCAGCAGACAGGGGGCTGAAGCTTTCTTT. It yields the protein CASRQGAEAFF.

Only a few counts were recorded for this clonotype. In nucleotides, the CDR3 is TGTGCCAGCAGCCAAGAGGCCAGGGTGGTTTACAATGAGCAGTTCTTC. Amino acid sequence: CASSQEARVVYNEQFF. The chain joins TRBV14 to TRBJ2-1; tentatively, D is TRBD1 (5 bases). With 0 bases removed from V and 4 bases from J, the gap between germline ends came to 13 bases. CDR3 size: 16 residues. Germline CDR1 reads SGHDN; CDR2 reads FVKESK.

There are a few counts of this clonotype. The junction does not match germline at one end; this may be a read error. This sequence joins TRBV11-2 and TRBJ2-3; TRBD1 agrees at 12 bases. Per germline, CDR1 SGHAT and CDR2 FQNNGV. The CDR3 is made up of 16 amino acids. The CDR3 sequence: CASSLEGTGGSDTQYF. CDR3 nucleotides: TGTGCCAGCAGCCTAGAGGGGACAGGGGGCTCAGATACGCAGTATTTT.

This clonotype was counted ten times or more. This rearrangement joins TRBV5-1 to TRBJ2-7; the D gene could be TRBD1 or TRBD2 (5 bases each). Between the trimmed V and J ends, which lost 1 base and 7 bases, there was a span of 6 bases. CDR1 is SGHRS and CDR2 is YFSETQ in the germline V gene. The CDR3 runs 11 residues. The CDR3 DNA follows: TGCGCCAGCAGCTTGTGGGGGGAGCAGTACGTC. Amino acid sequence: CASSLWGEQYV.

The chain couples TRBV6-4 to TRBJ2-1; maybe TRBD1 (6 bases). The V end was cut by 8 bases, the J end by 0 bases, with 17 bases between. Germline values: CDR1 MRHNA, CDR2 SNTAGT. This CDR3 is built from 16 residues. In DNA form, the CDR3 reads TGTGCCAGCGGTGGGGGCCTCAAACCCTCCTACAATGAGCAGTTCTTC. Encoded protein: CASGGGLKPSYNEQFF.

This clonotype was found a few times. V usage is TRBV12-5 and J usage is TRBJ2-3; D not certain. V was clipped by 5 bases and J by 3 bases, with 6 bases between them. CDR1 and CDR2 (germline): LGHNT, FRNRAP. This CDR3 spans 12 amino acids. CDR3 residues: CASGPETDTQYF. Written as DNA, the CDR3 is TGTGCTAGTGGTCCTGAGACAGATACGCAGTATTTT.

This sequence joins TRBV5-1 and TRBJ2-3, with D unclear. V lost 2 bases, J lost 4 bases, and 5 bases lay in between. The CDR3 loop spans 12 amino acids. Germline CDR1 SGHRS, CDR2 YFSETQ. In nucleotides, the CDR3 is TGCGCCAGCAGCTTTAACGCAGATACGCAGTATTTT. Amino acid sequence: CASSFNADTQYF. Full variable domain (outside the CDR3, taken from reference TRBV5-1 and TRBJ2-3): KAGVTQTPRYLIKTRGQQVTLSCSPISGHRSVSWYQQTPGQGLQFLFEYFSETQRNKGNFPGRFSGRQFSNSRSEMNVSTLELGDSALYLCASSFNADTQYFGPGTRLTVL.

This clonotype was detected only a few times. The chain couples TRBV11-2 to TRBJ2-2; weak D call: TRBD1 (7 bases). This CDR3 contains 14 residues. The V end lost 5 bases, the J end lost 3 bases, and 10 bases lay between the germline ends. CDR1 SGHAT and CDR2 FQNNGV come from the germline V gene. The CDR3 protein is CASSPRGDTGELFF. In DNA form, the CDR3 reads TGTGCCAGCAGCCCCAGGGGGGACACCGGGGAGCTGTTTTTT. The complete variable domain, with remaining parts taken from reference TRBV11-2 and TRBJ2-2, reads EAGVAQSPRYKIIEKRQSVAFWCNPISGHATLYWYQQILGQGPKLLIQFQNNGVVDDSQLPKDRFSAERLKGVDSTLKIQPAKLEDSAVYLCASSPRGDTGELFFGEGSRLTVL.

This clonotype showed up just a few times. The chain links TRBV28 to TRBJ2-5, with D unclear. The CDR3 contains 14 residues. V was clipped by 6 bases and J by 3 bases, with 14 bases between them. Germline V gene lookup returns CDR1 MDHEN and CDR2 SYDVKM. CDR3 region: CASRHYRWEETQYF. The CDR3 DNA sequence: TGTGCCAGCAGGCACTATAGATGGGAAGAGACCCAGTACTTC.